This entry lists 23 T cell receptor beta chains sequenced from one sample in a study of blood T cell repertoires in COVID-19. Profiling relied on immunoSEQ multiplex PCR, and the TCRdb table lists in-frame clones only, not all of them. The sample has some 100,000 clones, 80% to 90% seen once. The sequencing sample was made of peripheral blood. These receptor sequences come from a man aged 50 to 60 with COVID-19, enrolled during active disease.

This clone was recorded once. The rearrangement uses TRBV6-2 or TRBV6-3 and TRBJ2-1; TRBD2 matches 8 bases. CDR1 and CDR2 from the germline V gene are MNHEY and SVGEGT. The V and J ends lost 0 bases and 8 bases, in that order; junction bases with no gene match: 9. The CDR3 extends over 16 amino acids. The chain's CDR3 is CASSYSERGGRYEQFF. CDR3 in DNA: TGTGCCAGCAGTTACTCGGAACGGGGGGGGAGGTATGAGCAGTTCTTC.

The V and J genes are TRBV4-1 and TRBJ1-2; 8 nucleotides agree with TRBD1. The germline CDR1 and CDR2 sequences are MGHRA and YSYEKL. The CDR3 loop spans 14 amino acids. With V trimmed by 2 bases and J by 8 bases, 7 bases remained unmatched. The CDR3 DNA reads as TGCGCCAGCAGCCAAAGGACAGGGACTGAGGGCTACACCTTC. Encoded protein: CASSQRTGTEGYTF.

The rearrangement joins TRBV28 to TRBJ1-2, with D perhaps TRBD1 (5 bases). Germline loops: CDR1 MDHEN, CDR2 SYDVKM. The CDR3 totals 14 residues. Trimming removed 4 bases at V and 2 bases at J, with 11 bases between. This CDR3 reads CASSSAGINYGYTF. For the CDR3, the DNA is TGTGCCAGCAGTTCGGCAGGGATCAACTATGGCTACACCTTC.

The gene calls are TRBV12-3 or TRBV12-4 and TRBJ1-1; D is uncertain. The CDR3 consists of 13 residues. The ends were cut back, 7 bases at V and 0 bases at J, with 9 bases in the middle. This chain's CDR3 is CASISHMNTEAFF. DNA of the CDR3: TGTGCCAGCATCTCACATATGAACACTGAAGCTTTCTTT.

The V and J genes are TRBV10-3 and TRBJ2-5, with 10 bases fitting TRBD1. This CDR3 is built from 14 residues. The trim removed 6 bases at V and 3 bases at J, leaving 4 bases unmatched. Germline V gene sequence: CDR1 ENHRY, CDR2 SYGVKD. The CDR3 sequence is CAIRSGTGEETQYF. CDR3 bases: TGTGCCATCAGGAGCGGGACAGGGGAAGAGACCCAGTACTTC.

The CDR3 nucleotides read TGTGCCACCAGTGACGAGGTTTCCTATGGCTACACCTTC. It yields the protein CATSDEVSYGYTF. The chain uses TRBV24-1 and TRBJ1-2; no reliable D call. The CDR3 runs 13 residues. V was pared by 4 bases and J by 4 bases, with 9 bases between. From germline, CDR1 is KGHDR and CDR2 SFDVKD.

The V and J genes are TRBV18 and TRBJ1-6; 9 nucleotides align to TRBD1. The CDR3 spans 16 residues. After removal of 3 bases from V and 9 bases from J, the junction contained 9 bases not matched to a gene. Germline CDR1 KGHSH, CDR2 LQKENI. In nucleotides, the CDR3 is TGTGCCAGCTCACCCCTCGTCCCGGGACAGGGTTCACCCCTCCACTTT. Its protein product is CASSPLVPGQGSPLHF.

The V and J genes are TRBV10-2 and TRBJ2-1; 7 bases are a match to TRBD2. V trimming: 6 bases; J trimming: 1 base; junction bases outside the gene matches: 0. Germline CDR1 and CDR2: WSHSY and SAAADI. The CDR3 loop spans 13 amino acids. This CDR3 is CASRLASYNEQFF. In DNA form, the CDR3 reads TGCGCCAGCAGACTAGCGTCCTACAATGAGCAGTTCTTC.

This chain links TRBV11-1 with TRBJ2-5, with D tentatively TRBD1 (5 bases). This CDR3 is built from 13 residues. CDR1 is SGHAT and CDR2 is FQDESV in the germline V gene (reference sequence). V lost 5 bases and J 2 bases, leaving 9 bases between the germline ends. The CDR3 here is CASSPRQQETQYF. CDR3 in DNA: TGTGCCAGCAGCCCCCGACAGCAAGAGACCCAGTACTTC.

The chain is built from TRBV7-9 and TRBJ2-1; the D gene is possibly TRBD1 (5 bases). V gave up 5 bases and J gave up 7 bases, with 18 bases separating them. Germline V lookup: CDR1 SEHNR, CDR2 FQNEAQ (reference sequence). CDR3 size: 15 residues. CDR3 amino acids: CASSPLRWGTNEQFF. The CDR3 DNA reads as TGTGCCAGCAGCCCCCTGCGTTGGGGCACAAATGAGCAGTTCTTC.

The V gene is TRBV28, the J gene TRBJ1-2, with TRBD1 identical over 7 bases. The germline V gene encodes CDR1 MDHEN and CDR2 SYDVKM. This CDR3 spans 14 amino acids. The V segment lost 5 bases and the J segment 8 bases; nucleotides outside the gene matches: 11. DNA of the CDR3: TGTGCCAGCAGTCTCGGGACAGTCCTGTACGGCTACACCTTC. This codes for CASSLGTVLYGYTF.

V usage is TRBV4-1 and J usage is TRBJ1-5; no firm D call. The CDR3 covers 17 residues. V was shortened by 4 bases and J by 0 bases, with 16 bases between the two germline ends. Germline CDR1 and CDR2: MGHRA and YSYEKL. In DNA, the CDR3 is TGCGCCAGCAGCCGGGGAGCGGACGAATATAGCAATCAGCCCCAGCATTTT. Translating gives CASSRGADEYSNQPQHF.

The CDR3, as DNA: TGTGCCACCAGCAGAGGAGGAGGGCCGGTAACCTACGAGCAGTACTTC. Translating it yields CATSRGGGPVTYEQYF. This chain links TRBV15 with TRBJ2-7, with D possibly TRBD2 on 6 matching bases. CDR3 length: 16 residues. With 1 base removed from V and 2 bases from J, the gap between germline ends came to 15 bases. CDR1 and CDR2 (germline): LNHNV, YYDKDF (reference sequence).

The chain recombines TRBV5-6 with TRBJ2-3, with D possibly being TRBD1 (5 bases). V was clipped by 5 bases and J by 2 bases, with 18 bases between them. There are 16 residues in the CDR3. Germline CDR1 is SGHDT and CDR2 is YYEEEE. CDR3 loop: CASRPTRVGYTDTQYF. The DNA for the CDR3 is TGTGCCAGCAGGCCCACCAGGGTGGGATACACAGATACGCAGTATTTT.

The chain employs TRBV3-1 (or the pseudogene TRBV3-2) and TRBJ1-1; maybe TRBD1 (5 bases). The CDR3 contains 14 residues. V was trimmed by 4 bases and J by 2 bases, leaving 11 bases between them. The V gene's germline CDR1 is LGHDT and CDR2 YNNKEL (reference sequence). The CDR3 protein is CASSPRQINTEAFF. CDR3 bases: TGTGCCAGCAGCCCCCGACAGATAAACACTGAAGCTTTCTTT.

The chain couples TRBV7-2 to TRBJ2-7; 9 bases fit TRBD2. After removal of 0 bases from V and 4 bases from J, the junction contained 10 bases not matched to a gene. The CDR3 covers 17 residues. Germline lookup yields CDR1 SGHTA and CDR2 FQGNSA. CDR3 region: CASSLAGAPSGEYEQYF. For the CDR3, the DNA is TGTGCCAGCAGCTTAGCAGGCGCCCCTAGCGGGGAATACGAGCAGTACTTC.

On this clone itself: The junction does not match germline at one end; this may be a read error. The J gene is TRBJ2-1, the V gene TRBV7-7, with TRBD2 identical over 9 bases. CDR3 length: 15 residues. Looked up from germline, CDR1 is SSHAT and CDR2 is FNYEAQ (reference sequence). CDR3 residues: CASSPRGGSYNEQFF. The CDR3 DNA reads TGTGCTAGCAGTCCGCGGGGGGGCTCCTACAATGAGCAGTTCTTC.

This clone was detected once. The chain has TRBV4-2 and TRBJ1-2; 9 bases line up with TRBD1. Trimming removed 4 bases from V and 2 bases from J; junction bases left unmatched: 5. The CDR3 covers 15 residues. Germline CDR1 and CDR2: LGHNA and YNFKEQ. CDR3 sequence: CASSPRDRENYGYTF. DNA of the CDR3: TGTGCCAGCAGCCCCCGGGACAGGGAAAACTATGGCTACACCTTC.

V gene TRBV6-2 or TRBV6-3 combines with J gene TRBJ1-5; 8 bases are shared with TRBD1. The CDR3 has 13 residues. V shed 4 bases and J 7 bases; nucleotides not matched to a gene: 3. Germline V gives CDR1 MNHEY, CDR2 SVGEGT. The CDR3 coding sequence is TGTGCCAGCAGTTTCCAGGGGGCCCAGCCCCAGCATTTT. It codes for CASSFQGAQPQHF.

The rearrangement joins TRBV7-2 to TRBJ2-7, with D maybe TRBD2 (5 bases). Per germline, CDR1 SGHTA and CDR2 FQGNSA. The CDR3 length is 13 residues. V was clipped by 0 bases and J by 2 bases, with 5 bases between them. The CDR3 here is CASSLAEAYEQYF. DNA of the CDR3: TGTGCCAGCAGCTTAGCGGAGGCCTACGAGCAGTACTTC. Full variable domain (remainder filled in from reference TRBV7-2 and TRBJ2-7): GAGVSQSPSNKVTEKGKDVELRCDPISGHTALYWYRQSLGQGLEFLIYFQGNSAPDKSGLPSDRFSAERTGGSVSTLTIQRTQQEDSAVYLCASSLAEAYEQYFGPGTRLTVT.

This clone has only a few counts. V is TRBV6-2 or TRBV6-3 and J is TRBJ1-1; 9 bases line up with TRBD1. The V gene end was trimmed by 4 bases and the J gene end by 0 bases; junction bases not matched to a gene: 6. The CDR3 runs 16 residues. Germline V lookup: CDR1 MNHEY, CDR2 SVGEGT. The chain's CDR3 is CASSLDTGGLNTEAFF. For the CDR3, the DNA is TGTGCCAGCAGTTTAGACACAGGGGGCCTGAACACTGAAGCTTTCTTT.

Comment on this clone: The junction departs from germline at one end; a sequencing error may be responsible. The chain joins TRBV30 to TRBJ1-6, with D possibly matching TRBD1 (5 bases). Germline V gives CDR1 GTSNPN, CDR2 SVGIG (reference sequence). The CDR3 loop spans 15 amino acids. Written as DNA, the CDR3 is TGTGCCCGGAGGCAGGGAAGCTCCTATAATTCACCCCTCCACTTT. This gives the protein CARRQGSSYNSPLHF.

V and J are TRBV4-1 and TRBJ1-2, with no clear D. The V end lost 2 bases, the J end lost 0 bases, and 7 bases lay between the germline ends. The CDR3 has 14 residues. In germline, CDR1 is MGHRA, CDR2 YSYEKL. CDR3 coding DNA: TGCGCCAGCAGCCAACTACAGTCTAACTATGGCTACACCTTC. It translates to CASSQLQSNYGYTF.